Shown below are 20 T cell receptor beta chains from a single sample sequenced in a study of siplizumab effects on memory and regulatory T cells. Sequenced by immunoSEQ multiplex PCR; TCRdb stores in-frame clones only, minus some. The table lists more than 85,000 clones, roughly 90% of them singletons. Sample: CD4+ T cells sorted from blood. The receptors derive from a human donor in good health.

Concerning this clone itself: Other DNA sequences in this sample translate to the same CDR3. The gene calls are TRBV28 and TRBJ1-5, with D possibly being TRBD1 (5 bases). Germline V gives CDR1 MDHEN, CDR2 SYDVKM. V was pared by 3 bases and J by 2 bases, with 8 bases between. The CDR3 is 14 amino acids. Here the CDR3 DNA reads TGTGCCAGCAGTTTCCAGGGCGGCAATCAGCCCCAGCATTTT. Amino acids: CASSFQGGNQPQHF.

The chain recombines TRBV7-9 with TRBJ1-1; TRBD1 might be the D (5 bases). The germline CDR1 and CDR2 sequences are SEHNR and FQNEAQ (reference sequence). The CDR3 loop spans 14 amino acids. Trimming took off 1 base at V and 3 bases at J, with 9 bases between the two ends. This CDR3 reads CASSLEGPDTEAFF. In nucleotides, the CDR3 is TGTGCCAGCAGCTTAGAGGGGCCCGACACTGAAGCTTTCTTT.

This CDR3 reads CASTLKGLAGANEQFF. The CDR3 DNA is TGTGCCAGCACCTTAAAGGGCCTAGCGGGAGCTAATGAGCAGTTCTTC. This sequence joins TRBV6-6 and TRBJ2-1, with 10 positions matching TRBD2. Germline CDR1 is MNHNY and CDR2 is SVGAGI (reference sequence). With 7 bases clipped from V and 7 bases from J, the junction kept 13 bases outside the gene matches. The CDR3 has 16 amino acids.

This clone was seen a handful of times. The chain uses TRBV6-1 and TRBJ2-1; TRBD1 matches at 7 bases. The germline V gene has CDR1 MNHNS and CDR2 SASEGT. V lost 6 bases to trimming and J lost 2 bases; unmatched junction nucleotides: 7. The CDR3 runs to 15 residues. The DNA of the CDR3 is TGTGCCAGCAGGACAGGGTTTTCCCCCTACAATGAGCAGTTCTTC. It is translated as CASRTGFSPYNEQFF.

This chain links TRBV5-6 with TRBJ2-5, with 10 positions matching TRBD1. The CDR3 is made up of 16 amino acids. The trim removed 6 bases at V and 3 bases at J, leaving 11 bases unmatched. Germline V gene lookup returns CDR1 SGHDT and CDR2 YYEEEE. In DNA, the CDR3 is TGTGCCAGCACCGCCCCCGGGACAGGGGTAGAAGAGACCCAGTACTTC. It translates to CASTAPGTGVEETQYF. The complete variable domain, with remaining parts taken from reference TRBV5-6 and TRBJ2-5, reads DAGVTQSPTHLIKTRGQQVTLRCSPKSGHDTVSWYQQALGQGPQFIFQYYEEEERQRGNFPDRFSGHQFPNYSSELNVNALLLGDSALYLCASTAPGTGVEETQYFGPGTRLLVL.

The chain has TRBV18 and TRBJ2-3, with D possibly TRBD2 on 6 matching bases. The germline gives CDR1 KGHSH, CDR2 LQKENI. Trimming took off 0 bases at V and 0 bases at J, with 7 bases between the two ends. The CDR3 runs 15 residues. For the CDR3, the DNA is TGTGCCAGCTCACCACCCGGAGGGAGCACAGATACGCAGTATTTT. Protein: CASSPPGGSTDTQYF.

The V gene is TRBV5-8, the J gene TRBJ2-1, with 10 bases aligning to TRBD2. The V and J ends lost 3 bases and 9 bases, in that order; junction bases with no gene match: 9. The germline gives CDR1 SGHTS, CDR2 YDEGEE. The CDR3 sequence is 15 residues long. CDR3 DNA sequence: TGTGCCAGCAGCTATGGGACTAGCGTTTCGAGTGAGCAGTTCTTC. Translation gives CASSYGTSVSSEQFF.

The chain has TRBV5-4 and TRBJ1-2; unclear D gene. Germline assignment: CDR1 SGHNT and CDR2 YYREEE (reference sequence). Trimming took off 3 bases at V and 5 bases at J, with 8 bases between the two ends. The CDR3 totals 12 residues. The CDR3 spells CASSSLKYGYTF. The CDR3 nucleotides are TGTGCCAGCAGCTCACTTAAGTATGGCTACACCTTC.

V and J are TRBV27 and TRBJ2-7; 8 nucleotides agree with TRBD2. Germline CDR1 is MNHEY and CDR2 is SMNVEV (reference sequence). The CDR3 runs to 14 residues. J lost 4 bases, V lost 5 bases, and 7 bases had no gene match. The CDR3 DNA is TGTGCCAGCAGTACAATAGCGGGATTGTACGAGCAGTACTTC. It codes for CASSTIAGLYEQYF.

For the CDR3, the DNA is TGTGCCAGCTCACCAGTTGTGGTCGTAGACCTAGGCTATGGCTACACCTTC. Translation: CASSPVVVVDLGYGYTF. J is TRBJ1-2 and V is TRBV18, with D hard to call. Germline assignment: CDR1 KGHSH and CDR2 LQKENI. The V end was cut by 2 bases, the J end by 4 bases, with 20 bases between. The length of the CDR3 is 17 residues.

The V call is TRBV28, the J call TRBJ2-7; TRBD2 matches 8 bases. CDR1 MDHEN and CDR2 SYDVKM come from the germline V gene. Germline trimming cut 6 bases from V and 1 base from J; bases unmatched to any gene: 23. The CDR3 totals 20 residues. The CDR3 is CASSALPESYTLAGSYEQYF. The CDR3 DNA is TGTGCCAGCAGCGCACTACCCGAATCCTACACGTTAGCGGGATCCTACGAGCAGTACTTC.

The chain uses TRBV2 and TRBJ2-5; D is unclear. Looked up from germline, CDR1 is SNHLY and CDR2 is FYNNEI. CDR3 size: 14 residues. V lost 4 bases, J lost 1 base, and 10 bases lay in between. CDR3 nucleotide sequence: TGTGCCAGCAGTGTTAAGGTACCCCAAGAGACCCAGTACTTC. Translated: CASSVKVPQETQYF.

The gene calls are TRBV5-1 and TRBJ2-5; TRBD2 matches at 13 bases. Germline assignment: CDR1 SGHRS and CDR2 YFSETQ. With V trimmed by 0 bases and J by 5 bases, 7 bases remained unmatched. This CDR3 is built from 17 residues. The CDR3 DNA follows: TGCGCCAGCAGCTTGGCTCGGACTAGCGGGAGCGAGGAGACCCAGTACTTC. This sequence encodes CASSLARTSGSEETQYF.

This rearrangement joins TRBV5-1 to TRBJ2-2, with 11 bases fitting TRBD2. The trim removed 4 bases at V and 5 bases at J, leaving 7 bases unmatched. The CDR3 runs 16 residues. Germline V gives CDR1 SGHRS, CDR2 YFSETQ. CDR3: CASSPTSGTQTGELFF. CDR3 coding DNA: TGCGCCAGCAGCCCGACTAGCGGGACTCAAACCGGGGAGCTGTTTTTT.

The chain recombines TRBV30 with TRBJ2-1; TRBD2 matches 11 bases. Trimming at V came to 2 bases and at J to 3 bases, leaving 6 bases not matched to a gene. The CDR3 is 16 residues long. CDR1 is GTSNPN and CDR2 is SVGIG in the germline V gene (reference sequence). The CDR3 spells CAWSIYGTSGYNEQFF. CDR3 nucleotides: TGTGCCTGGAGTATTTATGGGACTAGCGGCTACAATGAGCAGTTCTTC.

The sample holds a few counts of this clone. V usage is TRBV5-1 and J usage is TRBJ1-1; D not certain. CDR1 and CDR2 (germline): SGHRS, YFSETQ. The CDR3 covers 14 residues. The V end was cut by 1 base, the J end by 4 bases, with 11 bases between. CDR3 sequence reads: CASSLSELGTEAFF. The CDR3 DNA reads as TGCGCCAGCAGCTTGTCTGAGTTGGGCACTGAAGCTTTCTTT.

This chain joins TRBV5-1 and TRBJ2-1, with D uncertain. The V end was cut by 3 bases, the J end by 6 bases, with 13 bases between. This CDR3 has 14 residues. Germline V gene data show CDR1 as SGHRS and CDR2 as YFSETQ. The CDR3 region is CASSWGSRTNEQFF. The CDR3 DNA reads as TGCGCCAGCAGCTGGGGTTCTCGCACCAATGAGCAGTTCTTC.

The CDR3, as DNA: TGTGCCAGCAGAGCCACCGGGGGGGCTGAGCAGTTCTTC. Protein product: CASRATGGAEQFF. The chain employs TRBV2 and TRBJ2-1, with 8 bases aligning to TRBD2. This CDR3 region has 13 residues. V shed 6 bases and J 9 bases; nucleotides not matched to a gene: 7. CDR1 is SNHLY and CDR2 is FYNNEI in the germline V gene. Based on the CDR3 plus reference TRBV2 and TRBJ2-1, the full variable domain is EPEVTQTPSHQVTQMGQEVILRCVPISNHLYFYWYRQILGQKVEFLVSFYNNEISEKSEIFDDQFSVERPDGSNFTLKIRSTKLEDSAMYFCASRATGGAEQFFGPGTRLTVL.

The rearrangement uses TRBV5-6 and TRBJ1-1; a weak D match, TRBD1 (6 bases). The CDR3 contains 13 residues. Trimming pared 6 bases from V and 1 base from J, leaving 10 bases between. The germline gives CDR1 SGHDT, CDR2 YYEEEE. The CDR3 DNA reads as TGTGCCAGCAAGCCCAGGGGGAACACTGAAGCTTTCTTT. Translation gives CASKPRGNTEAFF.

The V gene is TRBV6-5, the J gene TRBJ2-7, with D maybe TRBD1 (6 bases). Germline assignment: CDR1 MNHEY and CDR2 SVGAGI. Trimming removed 6 bases from V and 1 base from J, with 13 bases in between. The CDR3 is 14 residues long. In DNA form, the CDR3 reads TGTGCCAGCAGGAGGACAGCCTCTTCCTACGAGCAGTACTTC. This codes for CASRRTASSYEQYF.